One and the same sample provided the 20 T cell receptor beta chains below, sequenced in a study of T cells in Graves' hyperthyroidism and ophthalmopathy. Amplification targeted TCR beta CDR3 regions from RNA transcripts. The primer set for the first-round RT-PCR of the TCR CDR3 was HTBI. Each CDR3 protein gets one entry after TCRdb re-called the multiplex PCR reads with MiXCR. The data show about 420,000 distinct CDR3 sequences, 15% to 19% seen once. The material sequenced was blood. The receptors come from a woman in her late teens or twenties with Graves' hyperthyroidism.

The sample holds many counts of this clonotype. The chain recombines TRBV27 with TRBJ2-3, with D tentatively TRBD1 (6 bases). The CDR3 is 16 amino acids. Germline assignment: CDR1 MNHEY and CDR2 SMNVEV (reference sequence). Trimming took 2 bases from V and 4 from J, leaving 16 bases between them. The CDR3 reads CASSLGRQGRADTQYF. The CDR3 DNA sequence: TGTGCCAGCAGTTTAGGCCGGCAGGGGAGAGCAGATACGCAGTATTTT.

This clonotype was seen many times. The chain couples TRBV6-5 to TRBJ2-1; 7 bases are a match to TRBD2. CDR3 size: 13 residues. V lost 2 bases and J lost 15; bases outside the gene matches: 10. Germline V gene lookup returns CDR1 MNHEY and CDR2 SVGAGI. CDR3 in amino acids: CASSYDSGGAGFF. CDR3 nucleotide sequence: TGTGCCAGCAGTTACGACTCGGGAGGAGCTGGGTTCTTC.

The rearrangement links TRBV29-1 to TRBJ2-2, with TRBD2 matching over 7 bases. Germline V CDR1 and CDR2: SQVTM, ANQGSEA. The CDR3 length is 14 residues. The J segment lost 1 base and the V segment lost 1 base, leaving 0 bases of the junction unmatched. The CDR3 DNA reads as TGCAGCGTTGAAGCGGGAGGGAACACCGGGGAGCTGTTTTTT. It encodes CSVEAGGNTGELFF.

In its sample, this clonotype was seen a few times. This rearrangement joins TRBV28 to TRBJ2-4, with D maybe TRBD2 (6 bases). V lost 6 bases and J 0 bases, leaving 9 bases between the germline ends. The germline V gene has CDR1 MDHEN and CDR2 SYDVKM. The CDR3 covers 14 residues. CDR3 bases: TGTGCCAGCAGAGGGACTTTAGCCAAAAACATTCAGTACTTC. This encodes CASRGTLAKNIQYF.

The J gene is TRBJ2-2, the V gene TRBV12-3 or TRBV12-4; 16 bases agree with TRBD2. This CDR3 has 15 amino acids. Trimming took 6 bases from V and 7 from J; bases not matched to a gene: 2. CDR3 bases: TGTGCCAGCAGGGGGACTAGCGGGGGGGGCGGGGAGCTGTTTTTT. As protein: CASRGTSGGGGELFF.

This clonotype was detected ten times or more. The J gene is TRBJ1-2, the V gene TRBV2; TRBD1 matches at 10 bases. Trimming cost V 8 bases and J 7 bases; bases outside gene matches: 7. This CDR3 has 13 amino acids. CDR1 is SNHLY and CDR2 is FYNNEI in the germline V gene. CDR3 nucleotides: TGTGCCAGCCAGACAGGGGGCGGGTTTGGCTACACCTTC. Translation: CASQTGGGFGYTF. The full variable domain, rest sourced from reference TRBV2 and TRBJ1-2, is EPEVTQTPSHQVTQMGQEVILRCVPISNHLYFYWYRQILGQKVEFLVSFYNNEISEKSEIFDDQFSVERPDGSNFTLKIRSTKLEDSAMYFCASQTGGGFGYTFGSGTRLTVV.

This clonotype was counted many times. The chain links TRBV20-1 to TRBJ2-3; 9 bases fit TRBD2. Germline V gene sequence: CDR1 DFQATT, CDR2 SNEGSKA (reference sequence). V lost 6 bases and J lost 6; bases outside the gene matches: 13. The CDR3 consists of 15 residues. Written as DNA, the CDR3 is TGCAGTGCCCCCGTATTAGCGGGAGTGGGTGATACGCAGTATTTT. Translated, it gives CSAPVLAGVGDTQYF.

As regards this clonotype: It may be a read error: a sequence one base away is much more abundant. This chain uses TRBV11-2 with TRBJ2-7; no definite D call. This CDR3 contains 15 residues. Trimming pared 6 bases from V and 7 bases from J, leaving 22 bases between. CDR1 and CDR2 from the germline V gene are SGHAT and FQNNGV. The CDR3 sequence: CASSPTSTAYNEQYF. The CDR3, as DNA: TGTGCCAGCAGTCCTACCTCGACGGCGTACAATGAGCAGTACTTC.

This clonotype was observed at least ten times. V gene TRBV7-2 combines with J gene TRBJ1-5, with a possible D match to TRBD1 (6 bases). Germline values: CDR1 SGHTA, CDR2 FQGNSA. The CDR3 runs to 14 residues. Trimming removed 3 bases at V and 5 bases at J, with 11 bases between. The CDR3 nucleotides are TGTGCCAGCAGCTTGTCACAGGGCTATCAGCCCCAGCATTTT. Translating it yields CASSLSQGYQPQHF.

The V call is TRBV28, the J call TRBJ2-4, with TRBD2 identical over 8 bases. Per the germline V gene, CDR1 is MDHEN and CDR2 is SYDVKM. The CDR3 contains 15 residues. J lost 1 base, V lost 5 bases, and 4 bases had no gene match. In DNA, the CDR3 is TGTGCCAGCAGTCACGGGGGGGTGGCCAAAAACATTCAGTACTTC. This sequence encodes CASSHGGVAKNIQYF.

In this sample, this clonotype turned up many times. CDR3 in amino acids: CASSWNQRDGNEQFF. The CDR3 nucleotides read TGCGCCAGCAGCTGGAACCAGCGGGACGGCAATGAGCAGTTCTTC. The chain combines TRBV5-1 with TRBJ2-1, with TRBD2 identical over 7 bases. CDR1 is SGHRS, CDR2 YFSETQ, per germline. The CDR3 consists of 15 residues. Trimming at V came to 3 bases and at J to 6 bases, leaving 9 bases not matched to a gene.

This rearrangement joins TRBV2 to TRBJ2-3; no clear D gene. V lost 0 bases, J lost 0 bases, and 16 bases lay in between. This CDR3 is 18 amino acids long. The germline gives CDR1 SNHLY, CDR2 FYNNEI. CDR3 region: CASSEALGRAPSTDTQYF. The CDR3 coding sequence is TGTGCCAGCAGTGAAGCGCTAGGACGAGCCCCCAGCACAGATACGCAGTATTTT.

The gene calls are TRBV2 and TRBJ2-2; maybe TRBD2 (5 bases). Deletions cut 8 bases from V and 6 bases from J, with 16 bases between. The CDR3 is made up of 14 amino acids. In germline, CDR1 is SNHLY, CDR2 FYNNEI. CDR3: CASGEVLGSGELFF. The CDR3 DNA is TGTGCCAGCGGAGAGGTACTAGGGTCCGGGGAGCTGTTTTTT.

The rearrangement links TRBV29-1 to TRBJ1-2; 9 bases are a match to TRBD1. This CDR3 has 13 amino acids. Germline CDR1 reads SQVTM; CDR2 reads ANQGSEA. Trimming cost V 7 bases and J 8 bases; bases outside gene matches: 11. The CDR3 loop is CSAAPGQGAGYTF. The CDR3 DNA sequence: TGCAGCGCTGCTCCGGGACAGGGAGCCGGCTACACCTTC.

This clonotype appeared a single time. Since a much larger clone is just one base distant, this may be a read error. The J gene is TRBJ1-5, the V gene TRBV12-3 or TRBV12-4, with D tentatively TRBD1 (5 bases). The CDR3 is 15 residues long. In DNA, the CDR3 is TGTGCCAGCAATTCCGGGCCAGGGCCCAATCAGCCCCGGCATTTT. Its protein product is CASNSGPGPNQPRHF.

This clonotype was counted ten times or more. This sequence joins TRBV29-1 and TRBJ1-2, with D unresolved. Germline assignment: CDR1 SQVTM and CDR2 ANQGSEA. Trimming took off 4 bases at V and 8 bases at J, with 11 bases between the two ends. This CDR3 is 11 amino acids long. The CDR3 coding sequence is TGCAGCGTTGGGGGTTCTGGGGGCTACACCTTC. Its protein product is CSVGGSGGYTF. The full variable domain, its missing parts supplied by reference TRBV29-1 and TRBJ1-2, is SAVISQKPSRDICQRGTSLTIQCQVDSQVTMMFWYRQQPGQSLTLIATANQGSEATYESGFVIDKFPISRPNLTFSTLTVSNMSPEDSSIYLCSVGGSGGYTFGSGTRLTVV.

There are many counts of this clonotype. This chain connects TRBV9 to TRBJ2-1; 7 positions agree with TRBD2. In germline, CDR1 is SGDLS, CDR2 YYNGEE. This CDR3 comprises 13 residues. V trimming: 0 bases; J trimming: 8 bases; junction bases outside the gene matches: 2. The CDR3 region has the DNA TGTGCCAGCAGCGTAGGCGGGGGAGATGAGCAGTTCTTC. Its translation is CASSVGGGDEQFF.

This clonotype was found a few times. V usage is TRBV12-3 or TRBV12-4 and J usage is TRBJ2-5, with D perhaps matching TRBD1 (6 bases). V was shortened by 3 bases and J by 1 base, with 9 bases between the two germline ends. The CDR3 is 14 amino acids. DNA of the CDR3: TGTGCCAGCAGTTTTTACAGGGCCCAAGAGACCCAGTACTTC. This codes for CASSFYRAQETQYF.

This clonotype was seen ten or more times. V usage is TRBV5-1 and J usage is TRBJ2-7, with 11 positions matching TRBD1. This CDR3 is 16 amino acids long. J was trimmed by 0 bases and V by 4 bases; bases with no gene match: 6. Germline-derived CDR1 and CDR2 are SGHRS and YFSETQ. CDR3 DNA: TGCGCCAGCAGCGTCACCGGGACAGGGGGCTCCTACGAGCAGTACTTC. It specifies CASSVTGTGGSYEQYF.

V gene TRBV6-9 combines with J gene TRBJ2-7; D remains unclear. In germline, CDR1 is MNHGY, CDR2 SVAAGI. The CDR3 is made up of 14 amino acids. The germline V and J ends were trimmed by 3 bases and 3 bases, with 12 bases remaining between them. Here the CDR3 DNA reads TGTGCCAGCAGTTACTCGAAAACCCACTACGAGCAGTACTTC. This translates into CASSYSKTHYEQYF.